The 21 T cell receptor beta chains presented below share a single source sample, sequenced in a study of T cell responses to AZD1222 COVID-19 vaccine. Measured with immunoSEQ multiplex PCR; TCRdb has only the in-frame clones, and not every one. The sample lists about 140,000 clones; roughly 89% were seen once. The sample here was peripheral blood, taken on day 0 of AZD1222 vaccination. Source of these receptors: an adult in good health.

This clone was detected only a few times. This rearrangement joins TRBV6-5 to TRBJ1-1, with D unresolved. The ends were cut back, 8 bases at V and 1 base at J, with 11 bases in the middle. The CDR3 contains 13 residues. The V gene's germline CDR1 is MNHEY and CDR2 SVGAGI. CDR3 sequence: CASGLTSNTEAFF. CDR3 bases: TGTGCCAGCGGACTCACATCGAACACTGAAGCTTTCTTT.

V and J are TRBV7-8 and TRBJ2-3, with TRBD2 identical over 13 bases. Losses at the gene ends were 5 bases for V and 1 base for J; bases not matched to a gene: 6. Germline V CDR1 and CDR2: SGHVS, FQNEAQ. The CDR3 consists of 17 residues. Here the CDR3 DNA reads TGTGCCAGCAGCCCGCCGACTAGCGGGGGGCGCACAGATACGCAGTATTTT. The encoded protein is CASSPPTSGGRTDTQYF.

The chain employs TRBV28 and TRBJ1-2; D not resolved. The CDR3 spans 12 residues. V gave up 5 bases and J gave up 5 bases, with 9 bases separating them. Germline values: CDR1 MDHEN, CDR2 SYDVKM. The CDR3 coding sequence is TGTGCCAGCAGTCCCGACGGTTATGGCTACACCTTC. This gives the protein CASSPDGYGYTF.

This chain joins TRBV6-2 or TRBV6-3 and TRBJ1-2; D gene ambiguous. Germline values: CDR1 MNHEY, CDR2 SVGEGT. The length of the CDR3 is 15 residues. V gave up 4 bases and J gave up 5 bases, with 17 bases separating them. For the CDR3, the DNA is TGTGCCAGCAGTTTAAAAAACTGGGGATCGTATGGCTACACCTTC. Translation: CASSLKNWGSYGYTF.

The genes are TRBV9 and TRBJ1-5; 8 bases are shared with TRBD1. With 0 bases clipped from V and 6 bases from J, the junction kept 2 bases outside the gene matches. The germline CDR1 and CDR2 sequences are SGDLS and YYNGEE. This CDR3 has 14 amino acids. CDR3 in DNA: TGTGCCAGCAGCGTAGGCAGGGGGCTTCAGCCCCAGCATTTT. Its protein is CASSVGRGLQPQHF.

The chain carries TRBV5-1 and TRBJ2-2, with unresolved D. CDR3 length: 11 amino acids. The V end lost 2 bases, the J end lost 6 bases, and 2 bases lay between the germline ends. Looked up from germline, CDR1 is SGHRS and CDR2 is YFSETQ. CDR3: CASSFPGELFF. The CDR3 coding sequence is TGCGCCAGCAGCTTTCCCGGGGAGCTGTTTTTT.

The rearrangement links TRBV7-2 to TRBJ2-1; TRBD1 is a possible D gene (5 bases). The CDR3 contains 14 residues. The germline CDR1 and CDR2 sequences are SGHTA and FQGNSA. With 0 bases removed from V and 9 bases from J, the gap between germline ends came to 12 bases. The CDR3 sequence is CASSLAPRTGEQFF. In nucleotides, the CDR3 is TGTGCCAGCAGCTTAGCTCCTAGAACAGGTGAGCAGTTCTTC. Variable domain in full (rest from reference TRBV7-2 and TRBJ2-1): GAGVSQSPSNKVTEKGKDVELRCDPISGHTALYWYRQSLGQGLEFLIYFQGNSAPDKSGLPSDRFSAERTGGSVSTLTIQRTQQEDSAVYLCASSLAPRTGEQFFGPGTRLTVL.

This clone has a handful of counts. The V and J genes are TRBV12-5 and TRBJ1-1, with 8 bases fitting TRBD1. Germline values: CDR1 LGHNT, CDR2 FRNRAP. The length of the CDR3 is 14 residues. V was clipped by 3 bases and J by 5 bases; unmatched bases: 5. CDR3 nucleotides: TGTGCTAGTGGTTTAGCAGGGGGCTTGACTGAAGCTTTCTTT. It yields the protein CASGLAGGLTEAFF.

The gene calls are TRBV5-6 and TRBJ2-1; unclear D gene. Germline lookup yields CDR1 SGHDT and CDR2 YYEEEE. The V and J ends lost 7 bases and 0 bases respectively, with 17 bases between them. This CDR3 has 16 amino acids. The CDR3 DNA is TGTGCCAGCTCTCTCTTCCAGTGGGACTCCTACAATGAGCAGTTCTTC. Its translation is CASSLFQWDSYNEQFF.

The V and J genes are TRBV28 and TRBJ1-2, with 7 bases identical to TRBD1. CDR3 length: 15 amino acids. Germline CDR1 MDHEN, CDR2 SYDVKM. J was trimmed by 0 bases and V by 6 bases; bases with no gene match: 7. The CDR3 DNA sequence: TGTGCCAGCAGAAAGGGGACAGCTCCTAACTATGGCTACACCTTC. Amino acid sequence: CASRKGTAPNYGYTF.

This clone has just one count. This sample also contains other DNA sequences that code for the same CDR3. The genes are TRBV7-9 and TRBJ2-7; D not certain. The V and J ends lost 1 base and 3 bases respectively, with 4 bases between them. From germline, CDR1 is SEHNR and CDR2 FQNEAQ (reference sequence). The CDR3 length is 12 residues. The CDR3 nucleotides read TGTGCCAGCAGCTTAGACCACTACGAGCAGTACTTC. Translated: CASSLDHYEQYF.

The rearrangement links TRBV29-1 to TRBJ2-1; 7 bases fit TRBD2. Per the germline V gene, CDR1 is SQVTM and CDR2 is ANQGSEA. The CDR3 spans 14 residues. Losses at the gene ends were 4 bases for V and 4 bases for J; bases not matched to a gene: 7. CDR3 bases: TGCAGCGTTGGGTCGAGCGGGACTTACAATGAGCAGTTCTTC. It is translated as CSVGSSGTYNEQFF.

The chain employs TRBV4-2 and TRBJ1-1; no reliable D call. V dropped 1 base and J dropped 1 base, with 10 bases sitting between them. This CDR3 comprises 15 residues. Germline assignment: CDR1 LGHNA and CDR2 YNFKEQ. DNA of the CDR3: TGTGCCAGCAGCCAAGTGGGGTTCGGGAACACTGAAGCTTTCTTT. It specifies CASSQVGFGNTEAFF.

V is TRBV28 and J is TRBJ1-6; TRBD1 agrees at 7 bases. CDR3 length: 13 residues. Germline V gene data show CDR1 as MDHEN and CDR2 as SYDVKM. J was trimmed by 8 bases and V by 4 bases; bases with no gene match: 2. CDR3: CASSYRGDSPLHF. DNA of the CDR3: TGTGCCAGCAGTTACAGGGGCGATTCACCCCTCCACTTT.

The V call is TRBV7-9, the J call TRBJ1-2; 7 bases map to TRBD1. The CDR3 is made up of 17 amino acids. The germline V gene has CDR1 SEHNR and CDR2 FQNEAQ (reference sequence). The V and J ends lost 4 bases and 3 bases, in that order; junction bases with no gene match: 14. CDR3 protein: CASSWLPGQRVYYGYTF. For the CDR3, the DNA is TGTGCCAGCAGCTGGCTGCCGGGACAGAGAGTATACTATGGCTACACCTTC.

The chain uses TRBV30 and TRBJ2-7; 7 nucleotides agree with TRBD1. J lost 4 bases, V lost 1 base, and 4 bases had no gene match. The CDR3 has 13 residues. CDR1 GTSNPN and CDR2 SVGIG come from the germline V gene (reference sequence). DNA of the CDR3: TGTGCCTGGAGTGAAGGGGGCCCTTACGAGCAGTACTTC. As protein: CAWSEGGPYEQYF. The variable domain in full, completed from reference TRBV30 and TRBJ2-7, reads SQTIHQWPATLVQPVGSPLSLECTVEGTSNPNLYWYRQAAGRGLQLLFYSVGIGQISSEVPQNLSASRPQDRQFILSSKKLLLSDSGFYLCAWSEGGPYEQYFGPGTRLTVT.

The chain couples TRBV6-2 or TRBV6-3 to TRBJ1-1; D not certain. Germline values: CDR1 MNHEY, CDR2 SVGEGT. The CDR3 runs to 15 residues. The germline V and J ends were trimmed by 2 bases and 6 bases, with 16 bases remaining between them. CDR3 DNA: TGTGCCAGCAGTTACAAGTACGGGTACGGGCCTGAAGCTTTCTTT. Protein product: CASSYKYGYGPEAFF.

The gene calls are TRBV7-6 and TRBJ2-7; 7 nucleotides match TRBD1. The CDR3 consists of 18 residues. Per germline, CDR1 SGHVS and CDR2 FNYEAQ. With 1 base clipped from V and 2 bases from J, the junction kept 14 bases outside the gene matches. The CDR3 loop is CASSLGALKGTDPYEQYF. The CDR3 DNA is TGTGCCAGCAGCTTAGGGGCCCTAAAAGGGACAGACCCCTACGAGCAGTACTTC.

This clone has just one count. This chain links TRBV7-8 with TRBJ1-5; tentatively, D is TRBD1 (5 bases). Germline CDR1 reads SGHVS; CDR2 reads FQNEAQ. Trimming left V 5 bases short and J 11 bases short, with 19 bases between. CDR3 length equals 14 residues. This chain's CDR3 is CASSGGVILKAQHF. CDR3 DNA: TGTGCCAGCAGCGGAGGGGTAATCCTAAAGGCCCAGCATTTT.

This chain joins TRBV4-1 and TRBJ1-3; D may be TRBD1 (6 bases). Germline CDR1 is MGHRA and CDR2 is YSYEKL. This CDR3 region has 17 residues. The V and J ends lost 3 bases and 3 bases respectively, with 18 bases between them. CDR3 nucleotides: TGCGCCAGCAGCCAGAACCTGCCAGGGGTGCTTGGAAACACCATATATTTT. Protein product: CASSQNLPGVLGNTIYF.

This chain uses TRBV7-9 with TRBJ1-2, with a weak D call TRBD1 (6 bases). With 5 bases removed from V and 6 bases from J, the gap between germline ends came to 16 bases. CDR1 and CDR2 (germline): SEHNR, FQNEAQ (reference sequence). The CDR3 runs 14 residues. CDR3 DNA: TGTGCCAGCAGCCCCCGGGGGGCGGCCCATGGCTACACCTTC. Encoded protein: CASSPRGAAHGYTF.